What follows describes a single T cell receptor (beta chain). Its cognate antigen is unknown. Just one base apart from a much larger clone, this may be a read error. Notes on the study in general: The TCR gene usage of tumor memory CD4+ T cells clustered together with blood and lymph node memory CD4+ cells and with lymph node naive CD4+ cells. Tumor Tregs overlapped most with tumor, then blood, naive CD4+ cells.

Semi-nested PCR with Nested Universal Primer A followed constant-region reverse priming of full-length variable regions. TCRdb fed the 5' RACE reads into MiXCR, producing one record per CDR3 protein. This sample has some 44,000 distinct CDR3 sequences, with roughly a fifth found just once. The CDR3 totals 16 residues. V lost 8 bases to trimming and J lost 4 bases; unmatched junction nucleotides: 11. The germline V gene encodes CDR1 MDHEN and CDR2 SYDVKM. The sorted Tregs were CD4+CD25+CD127-/low cells. Material for sequencing was Tregs sorted from blood. The receptor was derived from a female donor with breast cancer. The chain uses TRBV28 and TRBJ2-1; 10 bases align to TRBD1. Written as DNA, the CDR3 is TGTGCCAGCGGTTCCAGACAGGGGGCGCGGTACAATGAGCAGTTCTTC. It translates to CASGSRQGARYNEQFF.